Below, one T cell receptor (beta chain) is given with its context. This record belongs to a study of blood T cell repertoires in COVID-19. On the study more broadly: The United States, Italy and Spain supplied acute and convalescent COVID-19 samples.

How the authors handled the data: Scientists estimated how many nucleated cells there were by amplifying reference gene primers. Data came from immunoSEQ multiplex PCR; TCRdb stores just in-frame clones and leaves some out. D and trimming were read from the DNA, whereas the V and J calls and clone size are those reported in that table. There are about 380,000 clones in the sample; 70% to 90% occur only once, and around 1.2% lies in the top ten. Clinical history reported by participants formed the basis on which cohorts were assigned. The CDR3 extends over 17 amino acids. Trimming took 2 bases from V and 7 from J, leaving 18 bases between them. CDR1 and CDR2 (germline): LGHNT, FRNRAP.

This TCR derives from a young woman who had recovered from COVID-19. Sequenced input: PBMCs or T cells enriched from blood (not recorded which). The chain employs TRBV12-5 and TRBJ1-6; D gene unclear. As DNA, the CDR3 is TGTGCTAGTGGTTTGAGGTTCCTGCAGGCACAAAATTCACCCCTCCACTTT. Its protein product is CASGLRFLQAQNSPLHF.